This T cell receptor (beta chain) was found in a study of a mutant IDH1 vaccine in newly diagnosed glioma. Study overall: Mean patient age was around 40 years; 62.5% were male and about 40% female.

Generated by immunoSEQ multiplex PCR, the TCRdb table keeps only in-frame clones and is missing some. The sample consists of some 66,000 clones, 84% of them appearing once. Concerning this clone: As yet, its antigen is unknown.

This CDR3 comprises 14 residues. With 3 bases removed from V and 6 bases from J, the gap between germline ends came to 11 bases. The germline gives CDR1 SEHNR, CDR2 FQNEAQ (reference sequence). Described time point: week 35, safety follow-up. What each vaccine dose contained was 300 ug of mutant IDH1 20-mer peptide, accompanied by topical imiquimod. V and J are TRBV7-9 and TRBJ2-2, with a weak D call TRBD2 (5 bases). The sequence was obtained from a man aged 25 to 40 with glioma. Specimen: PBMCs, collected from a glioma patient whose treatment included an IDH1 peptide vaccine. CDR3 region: CASSLLRGPGELFF. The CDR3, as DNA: TGTGCCAGCAGCTTGCTCCGGGGTCCCGGGGAGCTGTTTTTT.